This TCR beta chain was obtained from a study of blood T cell repertoires in COVID-19. At the level of the study: The samples span acute and convalescent COVID-19 from the United States, Italy and Spain. T cells, B-cell-depleted T cells, or PBMCs supplied cDNA or gDNA.

Trimming cost V 6 bases and J 5 bases; bases outside gene matches: 15. The CDR3 covers 17 residues. Germline V gene data show CDR1 as LNHDA and CDR2 as SQIVND (reference sequence). Original analysis: Quantification of nucleated cells was approximated via reference gene primer amplification. Profiled with immunoSEQ multiplex PCR; TCRdb holds only in-frame clones, not every one. That table gives V, J and clone size, and the DNA gave D and trimming. Of about 200,000 clones in the sample, 70% to 90% were seen once. This clonotype was sampled from an elderly woman with acute or convalescent COVID-19. Sequencing used peripheral blood. The chain combines TRBV19 with TRBJ2-1; 8 nucleotides line up with TRBD1. The CDR3 protein is CASSSDRDMVGNNEQFF. CDR3 DNA sequence: TGTGCCAGTAGCTCGGACAGGGATATGGTTGGGAACAATGAGCAGTTCTTC.